This T cell receptor beta chain derives from a study of T cell repertoires in cytomegalovirus infection. Whole-study context: CMV infection plus the matching HLA type was flagged by public TCR beta signatures.

TCRdb used MiXCR to reprocess the reads, holding one entry per CDR3 protein. This sample yields hundreds of thousands of distinct CDR3 sequences, of which about 27% are seen a single time; about 20% belongs to the top ten. General observations from the study: Using cumulative public TCR beta family frequency, the authors identified those who carried CMV together with the relevant HLA.

In regard to this clonotype: What it binds is unknown.

The V gene's germline CDR1 is SQVTM and CDR2 ANQGSEA. CDR3 length: 13 amino acids. V was clipped by 8 bases and J by 3 bases; unmatched bases: 9. The TCR originated in a human donor in good health (CMV status not recorded). Some clones in this sample may be carry-over from other donors' samples. The sequencing used cultured PBMCs, collected from culture after CMV antigen stimulation. The chain recombines TRBV29-1 with TRBJ2-5, with TRBD1 matching 7 bases. DNA for the CDR3: TGCAGCCTCTCGACAGGGATTGAAGAGACCCAGTACTTC. It codes for CSLSTGIEETQYF.